These T cell receptor beta chains were read from a single sample in a study of tissue T cells after allogeneic stem cell transplantation. TCRdb keeps only in-frame clones here, not all; method: immunoSEQ multiplex PCR. This table has tens of thousands of clones, more than 60% appearing once. Sequenced material: tissue from the ileum, taken at autopsy. The receptors come from a female donor of 60 years or more with lung cancer. Each CDR3 is given with its conserved first and last residue. D genes are given only for firm matches. A row's size may be missing; if present it is once, few, many or a size class.

v_gene	j_gene	abundance	d_gene	CDR3aa	CDR3nt
TRBV7-3	TRBJ2-6	NA	NA	CASRLGGFGANVLTF	TGTGCCAGCAGGCTCGGGGGTTTTGGGGCCAACGTCCTGACTTTC
TRBV29-1	TRBJ2-7	once	NA	CSVEGLGGSEQYF	TGCAGCGTTGAAGGGTTAGGGGGGTCCGAGCAGTACTTC
TRBV18	TRBJ1-2	NA	TRBD1	CASSPTTGESGYTF	TGTGCCAGCTCACCAACGACAGGGGAGAGTGGCTACACCTTC
TRBV30	TRBJ1-2	NA	NA	CAWSDQGNYGYTF	TGTGCCTGGAGTGATCAGGGGAACTATGGCTACACCTTC
TRBV11-2	TRBJ2-3	NA	TRBD2	CASSWGSGSTDTQYF	TGTGCCAGCAGCTGGGGTAGCGGGAGCACAGATACGCAGTATTTT
TRBV5-1	TRBJ2-2	NA	NA	CASSLDLNTGELFF	TGCGCCAGCAGCTTGGATCTGAACACCGGGGAGCTGTTTTTT
TRBV7-6	TRBJ2-7	NA	NA	CASRPPTPPYEQYF	TGTGCCAGCAGGCCCCCCACTCCCCCCTACGAGCAGTACTTC
TRBV28	TRBJ2-1	NA	TRBD2	CASSSGRTSGVNEQFF	TGTGCCAGCAGTTCCGGGCGGACTAGCGGGGTAAATGAGCAGTTCTTC
TRBV19	TRBJ2-1	NA	NA	CASSMGRLLRMKDEQFF	TGTGCCAGTAGTATGGGGAGACTACTGCGTATGAAGGATGAGCAGTTCTTC
TRBV6-5	TRBJ1-3	NA	NA	CASSYLPANSGNTIYF	TGTGCCAGCAGTTATCTTCCAGCTAACTCTGGAAACACCATATATTTT
TRBV19	TRBJ1-5	NA	NA	CASQWGRVNQPQHF	TGTGCCAGCCAGTGGGGCAGGGTCAATCAGCCCCAGCATTTT
TRBV19	TRBJ1-1	NA	TRBD1	CASSGQGARTEAFF	TGTGCCAGTAGTGGACAGGGGGCGAGGACTGAAGCTTTCTTT
TRBV6-5	TRBJ2-3	NA	TRBD2	CASSVLADNTDTQYF	TGTGCCAGCAGCGTACTAGCGGATAACACAGATACGCAGTATTTT
TRBV4-3	TRBJ2-7	few	TRBD1	CASSQDIRDRGLSSYEQYF	TGCGCCAGCAGCCAAGATATAAGGGACAGGGGACTGAGCTCCTACGAGCAGTACTTC
TRBV30	TRBJ1-2	NA	NA	CAWSVGLRGTGAHTF	TGTGCCTGGAGTGTCGGTCTCAGGGGAACTGGAGCTCACACCTTC
TRBV6-5	TRBJ1-2	NA	NA	CASSYGGSRAYGYTF	TGTGCCAGCAGTTATGGGGGGAGTCGGGCCTATGGCTACACCTTC
TRBV19	TRBJ2-3	NA	TRBD2	CASSGGRLAGRSDTQYF	TGTGCCAGTAGTGGTGGGCGACTAGCGGGAAGGTCAGATACGCAGTATTTT
TRBV28	TRBJ2-6	NA	TRBD1	CASSSQGAGANVLTF	TGTGCCAGCAGTTCCCAGGGGGCGGGGGCCAACGTCCTGACTTTC
TRBV10-3	TRBJ1-1	NA	NA	CAISESKGTIQSTEAFF	TGTGCCATCAGTGAGTCTAAGGGGACCATACAGAGCACTGAAGCTTTCTTT
TRBV15	TRBJ2-3	NA	NA	CATSRVRTKLTSTDTQYF	TGTGCCACCAGCAGAGTTCGGACAAAACTGACTAGCACAGATACGCAGTATTTT